This is a list of T cell receptor beta chains from one sample in a study of cytomegalovirus exposure and HLA in healthy donors. Measured with immunoSEQ multiplex PCR; TCRdb has only the in-frame clones, and not every one. Altogether around 140,000 clones are present, 60% to 85% being singletons, with the ten largest covering about 1.5%. Material: PBMCs. These TCRs come from a middle-aged woman in good health and CMV-seronegative. CDR3s include the opening cysteine and the closing phenylalanine or tryptophan. The D gene is left open where the match is weak. Clone sizes are given selectively: once, few, many, or a class where the clone is expanded.

j_gene: TRBJ1-2
d_gene: TRBD1
abundance: .
v_gene: TRBV7-9
CDR3aa: CASSPTSTGPRYGYTF
CDR3nt: TGTGCCAGCAGCCCAACGTCGACAGGGCCCCGCTATGGCTACACCTTC

j_gene: TRBJ2-7
d_gene: TRBD1
abundance: .
v_gene: TRBV6-1
CDR3aa: CASSRQGLPLYEQYF
CDR3nt: TGTGCCAGCAGTAGACAGGGGCTGCCTCTCTACGAGCAGTACTTC

j_gene: TRBJ1-2
d_gene: .
abundance: .
v_gene: TRBV6-6
CDR3aa: CASTYRRQDGGYTF
CDR3nt: TGTGCCAGCACCTATCGGAGACAGGACGGTGGCTACACCTTC

j_gene: TRBJ2-5
d_gene: TRBD1
abundance: .
v_gene: TRBV9
CDR3aa: CASSVVGSGQQETQYF
CDR3nt: TGTGCCAGCAGCGTAGTAGGTTCGGGACAGCAAGAGACCCAGTACTTC

j_gene: TRBJ2-4
d_gene: TRBD1
abundance: .
v_gene: TRBV10-3
CDR3aa: CAISGGTGGGINIQYF
CDR3nt: TGTGCCATCAGCGGCGGGACAGGGGGCGGAATAAACATTCAGTACTTC

j_gene: TRBJ2-3
d_gene: TRBD1
abundance: .
v_gene: TRBV15
CDR3aa: CATSREGKTGVLDTQYF
CDR3nt: TGTGCCACCAGCAGAGAGGGAAAGACAGGGGTCCTAGATACGCAGTATTTT

j_gene: TRBJ1-1
d_gene: TRBD1
abundance: few
v_gene: TRBV11-2
CDR3aa: CASSLGYGDSQRNTEAFF
CDR3nt: TGTGCCAGCAGCTTAGGGTACGGGGACAGCCAGAGAAACACTGAAGCTTTCTTT

j_gene: TRBJ1-4
d_gene: TRBD1
abundance: .
v_gene: TRBV14
CDR3aa: CASSQTAGGYNEKLFF
CDR3nt: TGTGCCAGCAGCCAGACCGCAGGGGGCTATAATGAAAAACTGTTTTTT

j_gene: TRBJ2-3
d_gene: .
abundance: .
v_gene: TRBV18
CDR3aa: CASSRADSWQDTQYF
CDR3nt: TGTGCCAGCTCACGAGCGGACAGCTGGCAGGATACGCAGTATTTT

j_gene: TRBJ2-5
d_gene: TRBD2
abundance: .
v_gene: TRBV14
CDR3aa: CASSPYGGVETQYF
CDR3nt: TGTGCCAGCAGCCCTTACGGGGGGGTGGAGACCCAGTACTTC

j_gene: TRBJ2-2
d_gene: TRBD1
abundance: once
v_gene: TRBV5-4
CDR3aa: CASSRTGLNTGELFF
CDR3nt: TGTGCCAGCAGCCGGACAGGCCTGAACACCGGGGAGCTGTTTTTT

j_gene: TRBJ1-1
d_gene: TRBD1
abundance: .
v_gene: TRBV5-1
CDR3aa: CASSSKQGGTEAFF
CDR3nt: TGCGCCAGCAGCTCTAAACAGGGGGGGACTGAAGCTTTCTTT

j_gene: TRBJ2-5
d_gene: .
abundance: .
v_gene: TRBV5-6
CDR3aa: CASSLGAQPIQETQYF
CDR3nt: TGTGCCAGCAGCTTGGGGGCCCAACCCATTCAAGAGACCCAGTACTTC

j_gene: TRBJ1-2
d_gene: TRBD1
abundance: .
v_gene: TRBV6-5
CDR3aa: CASSYTRTGTGYTF
CDR3nt: TGTGCCAGCAGTTATACGAGGACAGGGACTGGCTACACCTTC